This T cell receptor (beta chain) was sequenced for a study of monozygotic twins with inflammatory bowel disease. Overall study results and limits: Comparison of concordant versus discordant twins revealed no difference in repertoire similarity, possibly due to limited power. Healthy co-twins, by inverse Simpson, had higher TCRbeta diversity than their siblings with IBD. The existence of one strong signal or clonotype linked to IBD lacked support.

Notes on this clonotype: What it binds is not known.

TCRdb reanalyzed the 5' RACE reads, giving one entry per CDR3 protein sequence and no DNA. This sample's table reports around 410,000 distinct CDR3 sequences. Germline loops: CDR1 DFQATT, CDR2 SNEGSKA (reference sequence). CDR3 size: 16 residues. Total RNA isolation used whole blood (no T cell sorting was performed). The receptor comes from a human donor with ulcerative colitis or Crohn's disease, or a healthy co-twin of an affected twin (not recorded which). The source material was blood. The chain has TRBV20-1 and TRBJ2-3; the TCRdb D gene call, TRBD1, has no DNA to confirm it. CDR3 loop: CSARDFSGGGRDTQYF.